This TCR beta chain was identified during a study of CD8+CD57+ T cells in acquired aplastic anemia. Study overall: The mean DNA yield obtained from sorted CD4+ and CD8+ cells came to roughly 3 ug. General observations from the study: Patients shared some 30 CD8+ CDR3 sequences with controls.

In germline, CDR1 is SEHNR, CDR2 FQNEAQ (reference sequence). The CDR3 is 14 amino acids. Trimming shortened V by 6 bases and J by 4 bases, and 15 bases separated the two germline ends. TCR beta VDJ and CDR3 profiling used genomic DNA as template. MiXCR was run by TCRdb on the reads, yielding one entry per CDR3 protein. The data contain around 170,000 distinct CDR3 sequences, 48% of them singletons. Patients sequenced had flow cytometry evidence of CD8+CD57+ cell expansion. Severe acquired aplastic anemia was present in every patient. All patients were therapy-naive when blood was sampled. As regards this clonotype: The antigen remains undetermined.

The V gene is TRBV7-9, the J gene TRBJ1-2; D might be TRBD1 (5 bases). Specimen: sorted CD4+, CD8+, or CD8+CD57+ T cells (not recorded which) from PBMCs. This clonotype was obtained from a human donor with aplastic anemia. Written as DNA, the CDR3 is TGTGCCAGCAGGGTGGGACCGGGCCCCTATGGCTACACCTTC. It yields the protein CASRVGPGPYGYTF.